Given below is one TCR beta chain in context. This entry belongs to a study of T cell responses to AZD1222 COVID-19 vaccine. This CDR3 is 14 amino acids long. Per germline, CDR1 SGHTA and CDR2 FQGTGA. The V gene end was trimmed by 3 bases and the J gene end by 6 bases; junction bases not matched to a gene: 6. Using immunoSEQ multiplex PCR, the repertoire was profiled, and TCRdb retains in-frame clones only, with some absent. This sample has about 110,000 clones, with around 90% found just once. The chain couples TRBV7-3 to TRBJ2-5; 8 positions agree with TRBD1. The sample consisted of peripheral blood, taken on day 0 of AZD1222 vaccination. This TCR came from an adult in good health. CDR3 in amino acids: CASSLSQGAKTQYF. CDR3 coding DNA: TGTGCCAGCAGCTTGAGCCAGGGGGCGAAGACCCAGTACTTC.